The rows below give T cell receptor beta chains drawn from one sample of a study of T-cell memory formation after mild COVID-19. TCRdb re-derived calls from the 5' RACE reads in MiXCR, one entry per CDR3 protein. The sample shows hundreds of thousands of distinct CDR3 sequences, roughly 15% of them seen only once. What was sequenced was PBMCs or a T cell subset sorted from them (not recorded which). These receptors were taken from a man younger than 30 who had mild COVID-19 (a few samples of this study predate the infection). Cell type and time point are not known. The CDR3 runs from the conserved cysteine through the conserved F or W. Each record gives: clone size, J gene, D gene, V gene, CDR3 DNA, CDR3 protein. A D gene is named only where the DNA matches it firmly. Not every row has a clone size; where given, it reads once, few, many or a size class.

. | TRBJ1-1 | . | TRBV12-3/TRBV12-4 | TGTGCCAGCAGGAGGACGGCGAACACTGAAGCTTTCTTT | CASRRTANTEAFF
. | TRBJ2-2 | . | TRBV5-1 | TGCGCCAGCAGCCGGGCCAGGGAGTTCTCCGGGGAGCTGTTTTTT | CASSRAREFSGELFF
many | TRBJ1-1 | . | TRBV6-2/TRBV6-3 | TGTGCCAGCAGTGACCCCGACAAGGAGGAAGCTTTCTTT | CASSDPDKEEAFF
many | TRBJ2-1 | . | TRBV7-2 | TGTGCCAGCACGTTAGTAGGGGCCATATACAATGAGCAGTTCTTC | CASTLVGAIYNEQFF
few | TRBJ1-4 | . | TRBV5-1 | TGCGCCAGCAGCCCCAGCGCGGGGGGTGAAAAACTGTTTTTT | CASSPSAGGEKLFF
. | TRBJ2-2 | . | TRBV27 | TGTGCCAGCAGTTTATCCCCAGAACACGAGTTCGGGGAGCTGTTTTTT | CASSLSPEHEFGELFF
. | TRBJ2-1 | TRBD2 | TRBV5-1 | TGCGCCAGCGGACTCGGGGGGGCCTATGAGCAGTTCTTC | CASGLGGAYEQFF
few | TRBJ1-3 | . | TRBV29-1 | TGCAGCGTCACAGGTATCTCTGGAAACACCATATATTTT | CSVTGISGNTIYF
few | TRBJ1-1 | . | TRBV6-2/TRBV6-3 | TGTGCCAGCAGATCCCAGGGGCGACGGACTGAAGCTTTCTTT | CASRSQGRRTEAFF
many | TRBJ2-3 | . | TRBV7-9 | TGTGCCAGCAGCTTAGTCTCAGATACGCAGTATTTT | CASSLVSDTQYF
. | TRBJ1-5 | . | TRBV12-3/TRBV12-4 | TGTGCCAGCAGTTTAGTGTTACTCGATCAGCCCCAGCATTTT | CASSLVLLDQPQHF
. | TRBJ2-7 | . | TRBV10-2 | TGCGCCAGCAGTCAGGGACACTACTACGAGCAGTACTTC | CASSQGHYYEQYF
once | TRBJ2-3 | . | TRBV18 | TGTGCCAGCTCACCGGTTTCTAGCGACTTCACAGATACGCAGTATTTT | CASSPVSSDFTDTQYF
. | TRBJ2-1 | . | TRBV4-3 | TGCGCCAGCAGCCAATGGTTGTCCAGAAACAATGAGCAGTTCTTC | CASSQWLSRNNEQFF
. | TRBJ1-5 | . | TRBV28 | TGTGCCAGCGGTCTTCAGCCCCAGCATTTT | CASGLQPQHF
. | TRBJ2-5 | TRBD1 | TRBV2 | TGTGCCAGCAGAAGGGACAGGGCTGAAGAGACCCAGTACTTC | CASRRDRAEETQYF
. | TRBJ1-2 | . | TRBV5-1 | TGCGCCAGCACCCTGGAGGGAGCTAACTATGGCTACACCTTC | CASTLEGANYGYTF
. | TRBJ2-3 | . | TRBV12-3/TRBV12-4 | TGTGCCAGCAGTTTAAAAGGGCCGGGCACAGATACGCAGTATTTT | CASSLKGPGTDTQYF
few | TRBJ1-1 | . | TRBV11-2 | TGTGCCAGCAGCCCGGGGTTCGGGGGTGGCGCTTTCTTT | CASSPGFGGGAFF
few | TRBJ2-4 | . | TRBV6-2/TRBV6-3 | TGTGCCAGCAGTTACAGGACAGCCTACAAAAACATTCAGTACTTC | CASSYRTAYKNIQYF
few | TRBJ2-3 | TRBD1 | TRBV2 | TGTGCCGGGGCGGACAGGGTTCATCCAGATACGCAGTATTTT | CAGADRVHPDTQYF
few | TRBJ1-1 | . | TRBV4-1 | TGCGCCAGCAGCCGCCTCCAATTACGGGACACAGGTACCATGAACACTGAAGCTTTCTTT | CASSRLQLRDTGTMNTEAFF
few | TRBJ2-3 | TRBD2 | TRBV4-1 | TGCGCCAGCAGCGGGGCTAGCGGGGGGCATACAGATACGCAGTATTTT | CASSGASGGHTDTQYF
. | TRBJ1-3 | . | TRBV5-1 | TGCGCCAGCAGCCAAGAGACTGGGAACTCTGGAAACACCATATATTTT | CASSQETGNSGNTIYF
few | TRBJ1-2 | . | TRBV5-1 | TGCGCCAGCAGCGATGACGGGCTCTATGGCTACACCTTC | CASSDDGLYGYTF
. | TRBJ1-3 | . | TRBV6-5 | TGTGCCAGCAGTTACTCGAACACCATATATTTT | CASSYSNTIYF
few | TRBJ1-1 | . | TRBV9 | TGTGCCAGCAGCTTAACAGTGGGGACTGAAGCTTTCTTT | CASSLTVGTEAFF
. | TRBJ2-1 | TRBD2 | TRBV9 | TGTGCCAGCAGCGGTAGCGGGGGACAATTGAGCTCCTACAATGAGCAGTTCTTC | CASSGSGGQLSSYNEQFF
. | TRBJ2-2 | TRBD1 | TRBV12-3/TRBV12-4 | TGTGCCACTAAGATGCCAGGGGGCTTCCCCGGGGAGCTGTTTTTT | CATKMPGGFPGELFF
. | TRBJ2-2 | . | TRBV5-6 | TGTGCCAGCAGCTTGTGGCGGAACCCCGGGGAGCTGTTTTTT | CASSLWRNPGELFF
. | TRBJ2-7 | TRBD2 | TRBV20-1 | TGCAGTGCTGGCCCTAGCGGGGGATACTACGAGCAGTACTTC | CSAGPSGGYYEQYF
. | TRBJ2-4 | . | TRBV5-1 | TGCGCCAGCGCTAAGGAGAGTATTAAAAACATTCAGTACTTC | CASAKESIKNIQYF
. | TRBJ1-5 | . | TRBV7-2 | TGTGCCAGCAGCTTAGGAATGGGAAATCAGCCCCAGCATTTT | CASSLGMGNQPQHF
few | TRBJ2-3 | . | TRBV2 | TGTGCCTGTTTCGGGGGGCGCGGAGATACGCAGTATTTT | CACFGGRGDTQYF
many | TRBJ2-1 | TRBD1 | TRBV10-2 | TGCGCCAGCGCCGACAGGGACGATGATGAGCAGTTCTTC | CASADRDDDEQFF
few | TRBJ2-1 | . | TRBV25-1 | TGTGCCAGCAGTAATCGAAGGAATGAGCAGTTCTTC | CASSNRRNEQFF
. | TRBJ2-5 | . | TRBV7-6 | TGTGCCAGCAGCTTAGGGGCGGGACTGTCCCAAGAGACCCAGTACTTC | CASSLGAGLSQETQYF